This TCR beta chain was sequenced for a study of CD8+CD57+ T cells in acquired aplastic anemia (dated by TCRdb to the late 2010s). Background for the entire study: DNA extracted from sorted CD4+ and CD8+ cells had a mean of roughly 3.4 ug, with a range of about 0.2 to 30 ug. CD8+CD57+ expansion was defined as frequency above the mean frequency observed in healthy subjects.

The patients picked for sequencing were ones in whom flow cytometry had shown an expansion of CD8+CD57+ cells. Severe acquired aplastic anemia was diagnosed in all patients according to International Study of Aplastic Anemia and Agranulocytosis and Camitta criteria. No patient had received any therapy when blood was sampled. The study deep-sequenced TCR repertoires of sorted CD4+ and CD8+ blood T cells from severe aplastic anemia patients and healthy subjects. Patients were enrolled in the USA under clinicaltrials.gov protocols 00001620, 01623167, 00001397, 00071045, 00081523 and 00961064. Ficoll-Paque density gradient centrifugation was used to isolate peripheral blood mononuclear cells. Before DNA extraction, CD4+ and CD8+ T cells were sorted by FACS or by magnetic beads. Broader findings and caveats from the paper: Although 25 to 30 CD8+ CDR3 sequences were shared by patients and controls, these sequences appeared highly expressed in patients and within the immunodominant clones of patients. No significant difference in CD8+ Simpson's diversity was found between patients and healthy controls (P=0.060).

This clonotype was counted at least ten times. The antigen it binds to is not known. Base qualities are not at hand, and no much larger clone is one base apart. CDR1 and CDR2 (MNHNS, SASEGT) derive from the germline V gene. Its CDR3 holds 18 amino acids, cysteine through phenylalanine. The retained sequence is limited to the CDR3, 54 bases, with the frame set at the first base. Unmatched junction bases come to 16, with V trimmed by 6 bases and J by 1 base. Genomic DNA was used as template for profiling of TCR beta VDJ combinations and CDR3 sequences. TCR repertoire sequencing was run on an Illumina HiSeq 2000. In the paper's pipeline: TRBV/TRBJ rearrangement plots, CDR3 size and DJ length profiles, and Simpson's diversity index were used to assess repertoires. Whichever DNA sequence was most abundant in the deep sequencing data was defined as the immunodominant clone. CDR3 amino acid sequences were screened for sharing across subjects and compared with published repertoires and the VDJdb database. TCRdb trimmed the raw reads at Q25, called clones with MiXCR and kept productive beta chains. CDR3 protein sequences are deduplicated, and each keeps its most common genes and DNA. These V and J calls are TCRdb output, not the study's own analysis. Within this sample are some 160,000 distinct CDR3 sequences, with roughly 48% of them counted one time only. The ten largest clonotypes hold 2.5% to 3% of the sample.

Source material: sorted CD4+, CD8+, or CD8+CD57+ T cells (not recorded which) from PBMCs. This sequence originates from a human donor with aplastic anemia. The rearrangement combines TRBV6-1 with TRBJ1-1; 8 central bases correspond to TRBD1. The CDR3 reads CASSPPPGTGGANTEAFF. The DNA is TGTGCCAGCAGCCCCCCGCCAGGGACAGGAGGAGCGAACACTGAAGCTTTCTTT.